The 11 T cell receptor beta chains below come from one sample, sequenced in a study of T-cell memory formation after mild COVID-19. TCRdb independently ran MiXCR on the 5' RACE reads; one entry per CDR3 protein. The table records around 250,000 distinct CDR3 sequences, 7.5% to 10% of them present only once. The specimen sequenced was PBMCs or a T cell subset sorted from them (not recorded which). The receptors originated from a young man who had mild COVID-19 (a few samples of this study predate the infection). Cell type and time point are not known.

This clonotype showed up many times. The rearrangement joins TRBV29-1 to TRBJ2-3; no reliable D call. From germline, CDR1 is SQVTM and CDR2 ANQGSEA. This CDR3 spans 15 amino acids. The V gene lost 0 bases and the J gene lost 5 bases, with 15 bases spanning the gap. The CDR3: CSVEDHGSLRDTQYF. Here the CDR3 DNA reads TGCAGCGTTGAAGATCATGGGTCATTAAGAGATACGCAGTATTTT.

This clonotype was seen ten or more times. The genes are TRBV6-6 and TRBJ2-7; 8 nucleotides align to TRBD2. Germline CDR1 and CDR2: MNHNY and SVGAGI (reference sequence). V gave up 7 bases and J gave up 3 bases; unmatched junction bases: 5. This CDR3 contains 13 residues. CDR3 sequence reads: CASNRGGDYEQYF. DNA of the CDR3: TGTGCCAGCAACCGGGGGGGGGACTACGAGCAGTACTTC.

This chain links TRBV29-1 with TRBJ2-3, with D possibly matching TRBD2 (5 bases). Germline V gene lookup returns CDR1 SQVTM and CDR2 ANQGSEA. The CDR3 is 13 residues long. Between the trimmed V and J ends, which lost 3 bases and 4 bases, there was a span of 11 bases. This CDR3 reads CSVDHLRADTQYF. Written as DNA, the CDR3 is TGCAGCGTTGACCACTTGAGGGCAGATACGCAGTATTTT.

Many counts were recorded for this clonotype. The chain links TRBV29-1 to TRBJ2-2, with no clear D. From germline, CDR1 is SQVTM and CDR2 ANQGSEA. CDR3 length: 13 residues. Trimming took 4 bases from V and 4 from J, leaving 10 bases between them. The CDR3: CSVARDSTGELFF. DNA for the CDR3: TGCAGCGTTGCAAGGGATTCCACCGGGGAGCTGTTTTTT.

This clonotype came up a few times. J is TRBJ2-1 and V is TRBV5-6; 10 nucleotides line up with TRBD2. Germline CDR1 and CDR2: SGHDT and YYEEEE. With V trimmed by 7 bases and J by 7 bases, 23 bases remained unmatched. The CDR3 totals 19 residues. DNA of the CDR3: TGTGCCAGCGGTCCTAGCGGGGGCTCCAGCGCAACTTTTTTAAATGAGCAGTTCTTC. Translation gives CASGPSGGSSATFLNEQFF.

This sequence joins TRBV5-1 and TRBJ2-3; no definite D call. Germline V gene sequence: CDR1 SGHRS, CDR2 YFSETQ. The CDR3 runs 14 residues. V was clipped by 0 bases and J by 6 bases, with 11 bases between them. The CDR3 region is CASSLGPNLDTQYF. The CDR3 DNA is TGCGCCAGCAGCTTGGGGCCTAATCTTGATACGCAGTATTTT.

V is TRBV7-2 and J is TRBJ1-1, with D possibly TRBD1 on 5 matching bases. V dropped 0 bases and J dropped 6 bases, with 14 bases sitting between them. Germline assignment: CDR1 SGHTA and CDR2 FQGNSA. The CDR3 contains 15 residues. The CDR3 protein is CASSLARQGESEAFF. The CDR3 DNA sequence: TGTGCCAGCAGCTTAGCGCGCCAAGGGGAGTCTGAAGCTTTCTTT.

The rearrangement links TRBV10-2 to TRBJ2-1; the D gene is possibly TRBD2 (7 bases). The CDR3 extends over 13 amino acids. From germline, CDR1 is WSHSY and CDR2 SAAADI. Trimming took 8 bases from V and 0 from J, leaving 8 bases between them. This CDR3 is CASGGASYNEQFF. The CDR3 DNA follows: TGCGCCAGCGGGGGGGCCTCCTACAATGAGCAGTTCTTC.

This clonotype was counted ten times or more. The rearrangement links TRBV7-6 to TRBJ2-2, with 9 bases fitting TRBD2. Trimming at V came to 7 bases and at J to 2 bases, leaving 14 bases not matched to a gene. The germline V gene has CDR1 SGHVS and CDR2 FNYEAQ. This CDR3 is 18 amino acids long. Here the CDR3 reads CASTHSGSGSVNTGELFF. The CDR3 nucleotides read TGTGCCAGCACTCACTCGGGTAGCGGGAGCGTTAACACCGGGGAGCTGTTTTTT.

This chain uses TRBV2 with TRBJ2-7; 9 bases align to TRBD2. Germline V gives CDR1 SNHLY, CDR2 FYNNEI. The CDR3 sequence is 14 residues long. With 2 bases clipped from V and 6 bases from J, the junction kept 5 bases outside the gene matches. In DNA form, the CDR3 reads TGTGCCAGCAGTGAACTGGAGACTAGCGGCGAGCAGTACTTC. As protein: CASSELETSGEQYF.

Written as DNA, the CDR3 is TGTGCCAGCAGCAAACGTCTCTCTGGAAACACCATATATTTT. The encoded protein is CASSKRLSGNTIYF. The rearrangement links TRBV7-2 to TRBJ1-3; D unresolved. V lost 5 bases and J lost 0, with 8 bases in between. Germline lookup yields CDR1 SGHTA and CDR2 FQGNSA. The CDR3 contains 14 residues.